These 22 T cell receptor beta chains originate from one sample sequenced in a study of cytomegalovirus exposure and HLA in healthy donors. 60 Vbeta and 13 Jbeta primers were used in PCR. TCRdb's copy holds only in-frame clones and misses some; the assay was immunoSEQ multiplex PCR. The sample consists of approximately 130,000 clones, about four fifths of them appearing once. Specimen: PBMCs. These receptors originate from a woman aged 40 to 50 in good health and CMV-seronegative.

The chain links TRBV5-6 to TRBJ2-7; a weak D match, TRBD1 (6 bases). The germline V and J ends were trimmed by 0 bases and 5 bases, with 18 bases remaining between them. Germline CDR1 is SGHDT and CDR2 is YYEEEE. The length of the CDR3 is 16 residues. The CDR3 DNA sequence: TGTGCCAGCAGCTTGGTTGACAGGAGGTGGTTAGACGAGCAGTACTTC. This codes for CASSLVDRRWLDEQYF.

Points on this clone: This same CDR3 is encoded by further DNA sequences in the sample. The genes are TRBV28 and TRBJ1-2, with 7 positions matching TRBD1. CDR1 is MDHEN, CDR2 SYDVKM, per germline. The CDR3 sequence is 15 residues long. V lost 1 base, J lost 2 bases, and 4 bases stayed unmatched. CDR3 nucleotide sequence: TGTGCCAGCAGTTTATTGGCGACAGGGAACTATGGCTACACCTTC. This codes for CASSLLATGNYGYTF.

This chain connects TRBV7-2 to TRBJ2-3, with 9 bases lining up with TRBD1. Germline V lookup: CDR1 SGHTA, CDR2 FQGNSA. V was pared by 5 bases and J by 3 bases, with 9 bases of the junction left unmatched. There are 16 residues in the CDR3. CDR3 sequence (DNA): TGTGCCAGCAGCCCCAAGGGGACAGGGTGGACAGATACGCAGTATTTT. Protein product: CASSPKGTGWTDTQYF.

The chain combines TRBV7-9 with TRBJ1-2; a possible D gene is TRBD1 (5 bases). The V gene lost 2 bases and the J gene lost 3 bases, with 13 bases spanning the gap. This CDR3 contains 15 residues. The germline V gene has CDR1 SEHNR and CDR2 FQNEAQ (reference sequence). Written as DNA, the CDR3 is TGTGCCAGCAGCTTAACCCGGGGCGGGGACTATGGCTACACCTTC. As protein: CASSLTRGGDYGYTF.

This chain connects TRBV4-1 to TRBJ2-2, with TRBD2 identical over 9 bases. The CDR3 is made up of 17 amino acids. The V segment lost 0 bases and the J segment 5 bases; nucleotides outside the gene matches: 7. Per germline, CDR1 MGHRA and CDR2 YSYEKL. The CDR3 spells CASSQDDLAGTTGELFF. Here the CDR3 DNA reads TGCGCCAGCAGCCAAGACGATCTAGCGGGGACGACCGGGGAGCTGTTTTTT.

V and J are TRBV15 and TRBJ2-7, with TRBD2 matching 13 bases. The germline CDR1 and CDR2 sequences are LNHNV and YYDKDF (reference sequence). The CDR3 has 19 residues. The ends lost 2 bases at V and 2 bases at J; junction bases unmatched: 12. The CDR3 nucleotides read TGTGCCACCAGCAGACAACCGCCGGGACTAGCGGGGAAACCCTACGAGCAGTACTTC. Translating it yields CATSRQPPGLAGKPYEQYF.

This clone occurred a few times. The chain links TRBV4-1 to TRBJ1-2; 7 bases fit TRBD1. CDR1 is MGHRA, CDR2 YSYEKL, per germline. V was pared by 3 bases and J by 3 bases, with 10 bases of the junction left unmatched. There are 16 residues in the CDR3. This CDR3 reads CASSQVPSQGDYGYTF. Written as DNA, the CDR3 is TGCGCCAGCAGCCAGGTCCCCAGCCAGGGGGACTATGGCTACACCTTC.

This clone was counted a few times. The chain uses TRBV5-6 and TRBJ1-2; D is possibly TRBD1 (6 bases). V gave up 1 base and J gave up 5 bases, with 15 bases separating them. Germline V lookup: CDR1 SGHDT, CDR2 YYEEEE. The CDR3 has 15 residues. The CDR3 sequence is CASSLTRGLRYGYTF. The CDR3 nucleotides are TGTGCCAGCAGCTTGACGCGGGGGCTTCGGTATGGCTACACCTTC.

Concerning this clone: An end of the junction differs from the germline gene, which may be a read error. The CDR3 loop reads CASHGPEGDYGYTF. In DNA, the CDR3 is TGTGCCAGCCATGGCCCAGAAGGGGACTATGGCTACACCTTC. The chain couples TRBV5-1 to TRBJ1-2; TRBD1 might be the D (5 bases). CDR1 is SGHRS and CDR2 is YFSETQ in the germline V gene. The CDR3 is 14 residues long.

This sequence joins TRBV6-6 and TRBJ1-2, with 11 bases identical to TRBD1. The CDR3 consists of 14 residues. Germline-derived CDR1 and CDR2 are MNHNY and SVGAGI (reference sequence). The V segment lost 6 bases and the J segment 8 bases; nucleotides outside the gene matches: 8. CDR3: CASRDRGQVIGYTF. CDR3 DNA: TGTGCCAGCAGGGACAGGGGGCAGGTAATCGGCTACACCTTC.

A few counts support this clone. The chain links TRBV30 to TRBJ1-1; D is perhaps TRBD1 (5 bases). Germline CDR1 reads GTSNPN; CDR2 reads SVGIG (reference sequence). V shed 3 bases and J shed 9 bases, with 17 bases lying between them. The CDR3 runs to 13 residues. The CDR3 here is CAWSGEDIVQAFF. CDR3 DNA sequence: TGTGCCTGGAGCGGGGAGGACATCGTACAAGCTTTCTTT.

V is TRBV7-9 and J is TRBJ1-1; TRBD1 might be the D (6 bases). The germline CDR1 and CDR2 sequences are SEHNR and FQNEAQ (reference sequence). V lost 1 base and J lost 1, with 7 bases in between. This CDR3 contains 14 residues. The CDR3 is CASSLGQENTEAFF. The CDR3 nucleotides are TGTGCCAGCAGCTTAGGACAGGAGAACACTGAAGCTTTCTTT.

DNA of the CDR3: TGTGCCTGGGATAACCATGTTGGGAGGAAACTGTTTTTT. It codes for CAWDNHVGRKLFF. The chain combines TRBV30 with TRBJ1-4; D ambiguous. Looked up from germline, CDR1 is GTSNPN and CDR2 is SVGIG (reference sequence). V was clipped by 5 bases and J by 11 bases, with 18 bases between them. The CDR3 loop spans 13 amino acids.

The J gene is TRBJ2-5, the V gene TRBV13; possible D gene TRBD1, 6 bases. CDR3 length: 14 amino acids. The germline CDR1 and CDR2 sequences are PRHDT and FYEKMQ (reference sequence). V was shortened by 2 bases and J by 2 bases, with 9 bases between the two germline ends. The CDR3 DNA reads TGTGCCAGCAGCTTATTTGGACAGCAAGAGACCCAGTACTTC. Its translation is CASSLFGQQETQYF.

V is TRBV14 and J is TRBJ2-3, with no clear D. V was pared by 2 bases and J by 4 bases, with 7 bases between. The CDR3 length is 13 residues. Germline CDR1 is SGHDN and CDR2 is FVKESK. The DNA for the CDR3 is TGTGCCAGCAGCCAATATCCCTCAGATACGCAGTATTTT. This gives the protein CASSQYPSDTQYF.

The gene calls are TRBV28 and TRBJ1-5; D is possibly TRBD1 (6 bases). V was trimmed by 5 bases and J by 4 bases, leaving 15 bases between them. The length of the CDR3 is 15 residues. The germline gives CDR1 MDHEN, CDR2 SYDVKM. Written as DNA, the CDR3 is TGTGCCAGCAGTGTTCCGGGACAACATAATCAGCCCCAGCATTTT. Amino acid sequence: CASSVPGQHNQPQHF.

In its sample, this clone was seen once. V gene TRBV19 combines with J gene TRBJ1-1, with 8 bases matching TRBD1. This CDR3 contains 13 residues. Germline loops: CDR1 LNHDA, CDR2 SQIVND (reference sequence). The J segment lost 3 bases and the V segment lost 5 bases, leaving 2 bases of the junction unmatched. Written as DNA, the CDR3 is TGTGCCAGTAGTGTGGACAGGGACACTGAAGCTTTCTTT. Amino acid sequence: CASSVDRDTEAFF. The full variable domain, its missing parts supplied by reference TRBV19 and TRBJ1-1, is DGGITQSPKYLFRKEGQNVTLSCEQNLNHDAMYWYRQDPGQGLRLIYYSQIVNDFQKGDIAEGYSVSREKKESFPLTVTSAQKNPTAFYLCASSVDRDTEAFFGQGTRLTVV.

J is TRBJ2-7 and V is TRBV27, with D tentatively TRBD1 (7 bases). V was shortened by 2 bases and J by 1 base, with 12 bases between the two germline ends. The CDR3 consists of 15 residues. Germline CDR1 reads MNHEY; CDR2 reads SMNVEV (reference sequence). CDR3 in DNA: TGTGCCAGCAGTTTAAAGGCAGGGGGGTCCTACGAGCAGTACTTC. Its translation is CASSLKAGGSYEQYF.

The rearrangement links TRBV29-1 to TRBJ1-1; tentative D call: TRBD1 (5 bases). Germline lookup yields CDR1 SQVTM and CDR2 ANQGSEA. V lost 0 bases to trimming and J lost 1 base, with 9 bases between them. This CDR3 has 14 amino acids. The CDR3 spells CSVEDSQGNTEAFF. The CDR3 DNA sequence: TGCAGCGTTGAAGATAGCCAGGGGAACACTGAAGCTTTCTTT.

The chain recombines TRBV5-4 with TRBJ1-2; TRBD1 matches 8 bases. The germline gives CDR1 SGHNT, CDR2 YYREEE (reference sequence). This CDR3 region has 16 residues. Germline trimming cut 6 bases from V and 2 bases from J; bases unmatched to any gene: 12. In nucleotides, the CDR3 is TGTGCCAGCACGTATTTGGGACAGGAGGGGAACTATGGCTACACCTTC. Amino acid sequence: CASTYLGQEGNYGYTF. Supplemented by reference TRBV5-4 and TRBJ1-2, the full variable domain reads ETGVTQSPTHLIKTRGQQVTLRCSSQSGHNTVSWYQQALGQGPQFIFQYYREEENGRGNFPPRFSGLQFPNYSSELNVNALELDDSALYLCASTYLGQEGNYGYTFGSGTRLTVV.

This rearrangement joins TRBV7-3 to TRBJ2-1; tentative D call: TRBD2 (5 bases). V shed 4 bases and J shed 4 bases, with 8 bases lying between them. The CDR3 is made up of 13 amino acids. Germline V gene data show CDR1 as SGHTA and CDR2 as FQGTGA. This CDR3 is CASSSGSYNEQFF. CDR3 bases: TGTGCCAGCAGCTCGGGATCTTACAATGAGCAGTTCTTC. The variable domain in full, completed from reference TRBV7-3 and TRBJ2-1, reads GAGVSQTPSNKVTEKGKYVELRCDPISGHTALYWYRQSLGQGPEFLIYFQGTGAADDSGLPNDRFFAVRPEGSVSTLKIQRTERGDSAVYLCASSSGSYNEQFFGPGTRLTVL.

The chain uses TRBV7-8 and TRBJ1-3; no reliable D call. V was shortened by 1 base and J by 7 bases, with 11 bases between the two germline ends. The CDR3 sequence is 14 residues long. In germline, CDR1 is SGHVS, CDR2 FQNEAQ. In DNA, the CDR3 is TGTGCCAGCAGCTTAGTGGGCACCCGGAACACCATATATTTT. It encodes CASSLVGTRNTIYF.